This T cell receptor beta chain was captured in a study of beta chain features in type 1 diabetes. Study-level results: Shortening that was moderate but significant affected the TCRB CDR3s of Type 1 diabetes patients in all four CD4+ subsets. VDJ junctions from type 1 diabetes patients carried fewer insertions and larger deletions.

Each of the CD4+ naive, central memory, regulatory and stem cell-like memory populations was sorted via CD45RO/CCR7/CD25/CD127/CD95/CD27. Germline V gene data show CDR1 as SGHVS and CDR2 as FQNEAQ. Trimming cost V 4 bases and J 4 bases, with 5 bases left between them. The CDR3 is 12 residues long. cDNA synthesis used the whole RNA isolate, giving expressed TCRB sequences. The assay was immunoSEQ multiplex PCR, and TCRdb's table has in-frame clones only and misses some. The sample contains 350,000 to 400,000 clones, about 15% of which appear only once. This clone appeared a few times. Its antigen is as yet unknown.

The receptor's source is a woman under 30 in good health. The chain uses TRBV7-8 and TRBJ2-1; no firm D call. The sample taken for sequencing was naive CD4+ T cells from blood. CDR3 coding DNA: TGTGCCAGCAGCTACCTATACAATGAGCAGTTCTTC. This encodes CASSYLYNEQFF.